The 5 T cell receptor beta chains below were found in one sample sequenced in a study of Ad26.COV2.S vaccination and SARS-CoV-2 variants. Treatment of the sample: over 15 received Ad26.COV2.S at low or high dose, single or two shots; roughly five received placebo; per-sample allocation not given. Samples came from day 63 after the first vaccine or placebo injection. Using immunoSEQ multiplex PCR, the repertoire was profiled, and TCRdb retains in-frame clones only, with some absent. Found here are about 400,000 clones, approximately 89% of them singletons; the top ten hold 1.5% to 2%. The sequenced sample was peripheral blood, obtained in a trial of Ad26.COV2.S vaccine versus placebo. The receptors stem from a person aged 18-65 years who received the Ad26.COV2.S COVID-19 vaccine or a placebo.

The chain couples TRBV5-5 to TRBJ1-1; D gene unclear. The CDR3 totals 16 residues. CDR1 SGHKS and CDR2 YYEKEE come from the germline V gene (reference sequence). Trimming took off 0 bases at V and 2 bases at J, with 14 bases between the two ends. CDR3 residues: CASSLGASQINTEAFF. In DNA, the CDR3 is TGTGCCAGCAGCTTGGGGGCGAGTCAGATAAACACTGAAGCTTTCTTT.

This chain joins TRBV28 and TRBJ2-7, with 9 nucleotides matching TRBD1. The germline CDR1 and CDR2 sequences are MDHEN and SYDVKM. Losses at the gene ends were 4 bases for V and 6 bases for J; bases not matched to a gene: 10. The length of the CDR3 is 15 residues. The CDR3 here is CASSSSGTGLREQYF. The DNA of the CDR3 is TGTGCCAGCAGTTCCTCCGGGACAGGGCTACGCGAGCAGTACTTC.

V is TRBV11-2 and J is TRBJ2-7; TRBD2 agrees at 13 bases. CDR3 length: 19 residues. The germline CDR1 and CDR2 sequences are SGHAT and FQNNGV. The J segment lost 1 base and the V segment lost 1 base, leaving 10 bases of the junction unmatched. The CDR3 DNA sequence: TGTGCCAGCAGCTTAGTTCCGAGACTAGCGGGAGGAGGGTCCTACGAGCAGTACTTC. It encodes CASSLVPRLAGGGSYEQYF.

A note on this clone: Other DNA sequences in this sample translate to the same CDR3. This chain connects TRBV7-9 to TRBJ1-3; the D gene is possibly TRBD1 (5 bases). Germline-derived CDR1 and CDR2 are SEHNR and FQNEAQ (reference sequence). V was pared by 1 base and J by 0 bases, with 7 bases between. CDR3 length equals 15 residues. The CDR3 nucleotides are TGTGCCAGCAGCTTAGTTACAGGCTCTGGAAACACCATATATTTT. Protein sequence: CASSLVTGSGNTIYF. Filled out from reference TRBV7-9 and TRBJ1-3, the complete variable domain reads DTGVSQNPRHKITKRGQNVTFRCDPISEHNRLYWYRQTLGQGPEFLTYFQNEAQLEKSRLLSDRFSAERPKGSFSTLEIQRTEQGDSAMYLCASSLVTGSGNTIYFGEGSWLTVV.

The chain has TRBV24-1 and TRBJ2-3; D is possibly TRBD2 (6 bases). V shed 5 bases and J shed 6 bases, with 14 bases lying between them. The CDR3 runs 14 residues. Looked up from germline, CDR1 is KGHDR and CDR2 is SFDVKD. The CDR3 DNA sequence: TGTGCCACCAGTGCGGTAAGCGGGTCGGATACGCAGTATTTT. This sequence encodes CATSAVSGSDTQYF.